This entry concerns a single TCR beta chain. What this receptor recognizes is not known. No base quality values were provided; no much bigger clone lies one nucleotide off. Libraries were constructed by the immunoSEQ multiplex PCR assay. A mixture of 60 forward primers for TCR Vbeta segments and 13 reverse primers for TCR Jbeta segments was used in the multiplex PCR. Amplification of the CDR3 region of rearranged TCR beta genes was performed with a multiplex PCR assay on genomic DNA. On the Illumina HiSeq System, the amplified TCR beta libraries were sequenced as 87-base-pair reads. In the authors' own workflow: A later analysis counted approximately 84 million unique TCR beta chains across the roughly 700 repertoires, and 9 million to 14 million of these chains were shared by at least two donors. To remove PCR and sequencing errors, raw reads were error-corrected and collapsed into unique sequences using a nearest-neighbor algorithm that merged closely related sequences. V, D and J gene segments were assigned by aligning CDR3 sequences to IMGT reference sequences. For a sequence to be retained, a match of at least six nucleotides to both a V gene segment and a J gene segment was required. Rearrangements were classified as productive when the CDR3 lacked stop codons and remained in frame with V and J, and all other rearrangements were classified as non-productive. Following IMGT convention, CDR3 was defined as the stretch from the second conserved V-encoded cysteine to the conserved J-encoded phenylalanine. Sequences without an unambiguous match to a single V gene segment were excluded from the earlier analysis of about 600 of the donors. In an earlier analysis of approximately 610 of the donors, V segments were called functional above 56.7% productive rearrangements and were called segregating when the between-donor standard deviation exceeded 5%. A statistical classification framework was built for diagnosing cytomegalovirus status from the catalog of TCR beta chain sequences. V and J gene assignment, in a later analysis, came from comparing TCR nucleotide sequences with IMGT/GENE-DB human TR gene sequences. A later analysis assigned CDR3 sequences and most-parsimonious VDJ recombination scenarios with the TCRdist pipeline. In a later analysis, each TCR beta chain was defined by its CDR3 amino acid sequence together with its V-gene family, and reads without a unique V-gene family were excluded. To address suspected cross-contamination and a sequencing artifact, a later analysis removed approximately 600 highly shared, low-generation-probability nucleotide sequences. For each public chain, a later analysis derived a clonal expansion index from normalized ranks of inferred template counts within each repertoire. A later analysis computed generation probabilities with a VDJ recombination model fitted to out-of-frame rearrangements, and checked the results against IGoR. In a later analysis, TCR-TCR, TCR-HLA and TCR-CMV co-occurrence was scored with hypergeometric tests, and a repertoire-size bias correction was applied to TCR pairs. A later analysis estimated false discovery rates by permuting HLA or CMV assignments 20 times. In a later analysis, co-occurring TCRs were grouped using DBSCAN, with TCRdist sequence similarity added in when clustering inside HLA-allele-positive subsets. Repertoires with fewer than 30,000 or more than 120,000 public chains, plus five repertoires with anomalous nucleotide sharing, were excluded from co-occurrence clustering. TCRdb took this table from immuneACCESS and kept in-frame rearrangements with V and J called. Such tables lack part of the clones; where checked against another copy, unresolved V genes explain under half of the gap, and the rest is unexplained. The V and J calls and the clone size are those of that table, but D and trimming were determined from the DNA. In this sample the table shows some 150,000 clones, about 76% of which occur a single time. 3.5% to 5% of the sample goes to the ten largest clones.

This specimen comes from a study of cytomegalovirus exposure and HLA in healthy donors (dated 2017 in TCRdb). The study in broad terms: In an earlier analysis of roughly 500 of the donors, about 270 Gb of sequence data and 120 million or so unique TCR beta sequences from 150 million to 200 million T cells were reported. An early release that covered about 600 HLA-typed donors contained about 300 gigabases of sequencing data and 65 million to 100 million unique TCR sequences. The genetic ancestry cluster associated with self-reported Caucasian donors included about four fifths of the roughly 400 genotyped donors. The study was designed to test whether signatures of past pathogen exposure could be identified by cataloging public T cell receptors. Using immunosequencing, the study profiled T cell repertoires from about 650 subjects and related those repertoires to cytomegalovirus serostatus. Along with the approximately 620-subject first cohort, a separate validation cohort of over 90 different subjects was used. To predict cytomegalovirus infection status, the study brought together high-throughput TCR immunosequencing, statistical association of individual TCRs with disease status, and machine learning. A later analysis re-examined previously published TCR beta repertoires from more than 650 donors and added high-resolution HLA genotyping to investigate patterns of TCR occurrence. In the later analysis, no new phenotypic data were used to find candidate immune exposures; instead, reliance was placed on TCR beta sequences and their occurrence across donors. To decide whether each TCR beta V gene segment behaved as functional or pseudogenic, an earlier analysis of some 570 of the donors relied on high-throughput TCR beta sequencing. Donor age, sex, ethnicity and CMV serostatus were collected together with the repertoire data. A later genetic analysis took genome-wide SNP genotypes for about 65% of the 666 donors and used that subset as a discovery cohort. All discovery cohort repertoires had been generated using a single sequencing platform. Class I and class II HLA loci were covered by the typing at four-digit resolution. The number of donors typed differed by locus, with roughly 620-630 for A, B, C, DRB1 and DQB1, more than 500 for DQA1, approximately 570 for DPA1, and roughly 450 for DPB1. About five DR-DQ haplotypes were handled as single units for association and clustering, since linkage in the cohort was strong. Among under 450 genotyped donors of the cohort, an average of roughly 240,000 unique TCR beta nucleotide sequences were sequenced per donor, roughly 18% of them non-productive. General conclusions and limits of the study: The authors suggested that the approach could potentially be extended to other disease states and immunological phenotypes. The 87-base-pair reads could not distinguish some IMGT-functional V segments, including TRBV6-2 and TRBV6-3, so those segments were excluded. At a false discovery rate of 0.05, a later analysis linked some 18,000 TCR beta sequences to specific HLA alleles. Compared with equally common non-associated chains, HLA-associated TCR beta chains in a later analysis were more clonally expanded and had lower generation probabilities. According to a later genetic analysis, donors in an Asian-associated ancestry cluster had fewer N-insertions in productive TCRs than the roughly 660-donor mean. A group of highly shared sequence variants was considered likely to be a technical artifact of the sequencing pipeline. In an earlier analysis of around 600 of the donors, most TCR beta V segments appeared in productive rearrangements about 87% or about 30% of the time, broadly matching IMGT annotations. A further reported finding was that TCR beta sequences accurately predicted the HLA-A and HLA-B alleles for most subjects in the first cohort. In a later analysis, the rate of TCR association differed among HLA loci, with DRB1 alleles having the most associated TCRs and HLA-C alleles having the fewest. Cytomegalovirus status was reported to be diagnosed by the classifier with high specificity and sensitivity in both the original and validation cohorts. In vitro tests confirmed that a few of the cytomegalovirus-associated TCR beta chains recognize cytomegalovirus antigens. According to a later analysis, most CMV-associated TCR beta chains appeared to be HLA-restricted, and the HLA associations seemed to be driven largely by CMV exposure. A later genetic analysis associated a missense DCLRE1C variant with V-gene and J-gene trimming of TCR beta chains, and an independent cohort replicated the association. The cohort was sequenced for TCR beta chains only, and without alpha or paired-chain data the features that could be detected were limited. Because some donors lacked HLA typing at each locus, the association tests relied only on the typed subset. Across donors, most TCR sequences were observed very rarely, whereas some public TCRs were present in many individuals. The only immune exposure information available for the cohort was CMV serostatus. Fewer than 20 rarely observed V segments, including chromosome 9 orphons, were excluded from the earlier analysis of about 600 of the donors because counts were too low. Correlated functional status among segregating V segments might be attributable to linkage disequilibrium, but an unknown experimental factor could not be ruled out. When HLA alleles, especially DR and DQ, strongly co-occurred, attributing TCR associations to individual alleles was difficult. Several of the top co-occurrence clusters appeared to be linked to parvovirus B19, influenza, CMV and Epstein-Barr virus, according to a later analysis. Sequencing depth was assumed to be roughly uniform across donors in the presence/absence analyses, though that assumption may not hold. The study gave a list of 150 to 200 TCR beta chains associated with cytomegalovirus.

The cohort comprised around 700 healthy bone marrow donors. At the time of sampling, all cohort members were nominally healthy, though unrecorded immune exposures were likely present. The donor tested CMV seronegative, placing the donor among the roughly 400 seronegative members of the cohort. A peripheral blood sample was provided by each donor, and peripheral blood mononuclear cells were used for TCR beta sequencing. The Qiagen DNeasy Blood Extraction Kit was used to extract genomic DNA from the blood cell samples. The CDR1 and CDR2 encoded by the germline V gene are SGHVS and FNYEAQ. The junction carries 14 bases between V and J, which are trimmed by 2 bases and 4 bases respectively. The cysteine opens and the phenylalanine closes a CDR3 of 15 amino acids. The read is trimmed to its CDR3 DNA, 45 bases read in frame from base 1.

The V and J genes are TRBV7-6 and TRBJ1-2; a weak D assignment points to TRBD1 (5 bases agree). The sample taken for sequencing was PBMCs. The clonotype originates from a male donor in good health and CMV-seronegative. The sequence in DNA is TGTGCCAGCAGCTTACGGGGGGACGGGTCCTATGGCTACACCTTC. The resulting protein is CASSLRGDGSYGYTF.